This paragraph reports one T cell receptor (beta chain). Here immunoSEQ multiplex PCR was the method, and the copy in TCRdb shows in-frame clones only, minus some. This table holds about 360,000 clones, approximately 89% found once. The data are from a study of blood T cell repertoires in COVID-19. Categorization into cohorts depended on clinical history that participants reported. This CDR3 comprises 15 residues. Germline loops: CDR1 SEHNR, CDR2 FQNEAQ (reference sequence). Trimming took 4 bases from V and 6 from J, leaving 16 bases between them. The gene calls are TRBV7-9 and TRBJ1-5; D not resolved. The clonotype originates from a young man who had recovered from COVID-19. Sample: PBMCs or T cells enriched from blood (not recorded which). As DNA, the CDR3 is TGTGCCAGCAGCTCCGGGTCCGTGGAGTTTCAGCCCCAGCATTTT. This translates into CASSSGSVEFQPQHF.